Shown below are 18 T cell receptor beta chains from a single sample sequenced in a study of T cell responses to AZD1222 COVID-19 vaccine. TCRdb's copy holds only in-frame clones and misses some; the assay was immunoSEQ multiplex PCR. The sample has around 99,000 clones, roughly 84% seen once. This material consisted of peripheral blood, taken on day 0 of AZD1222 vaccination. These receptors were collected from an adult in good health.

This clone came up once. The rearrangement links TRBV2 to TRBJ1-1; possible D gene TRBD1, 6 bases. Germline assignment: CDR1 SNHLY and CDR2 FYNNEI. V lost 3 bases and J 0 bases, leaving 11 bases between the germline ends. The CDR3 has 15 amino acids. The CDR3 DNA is TGTGCCAGCAGTGAGCCTAGGGGGATGAACACTGAAGCTTTCTTT. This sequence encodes CASSEPRGMNTEAFF.

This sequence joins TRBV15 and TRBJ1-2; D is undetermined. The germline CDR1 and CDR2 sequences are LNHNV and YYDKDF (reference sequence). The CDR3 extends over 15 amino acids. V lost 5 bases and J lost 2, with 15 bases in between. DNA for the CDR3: TGTGCCACCAGCCCCCCCCGGGGTCGGAACTATGGCTACACCTTC. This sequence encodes CATSPPRGRNYGYTF.

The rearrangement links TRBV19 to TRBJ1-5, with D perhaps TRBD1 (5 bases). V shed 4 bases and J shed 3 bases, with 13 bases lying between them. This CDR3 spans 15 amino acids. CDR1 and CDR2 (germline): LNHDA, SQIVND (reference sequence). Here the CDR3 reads CASSNPGRNNQPQHF. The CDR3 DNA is TGTGCCAGTAGTAACCCGGGACGGAACAATCAGCCCCAGCATTTT. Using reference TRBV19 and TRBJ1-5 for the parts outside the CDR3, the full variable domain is DGGITQSPKYLFRKEGQNVTLSCEQNLNHDAMYWYRQDPGQGLRLIYYSQIVNDFQKGDIAEGYSVSREKKESFPLTVTSAQKNPTAFYLCASSNPGRNNQPQHFGDGTRLSIL.

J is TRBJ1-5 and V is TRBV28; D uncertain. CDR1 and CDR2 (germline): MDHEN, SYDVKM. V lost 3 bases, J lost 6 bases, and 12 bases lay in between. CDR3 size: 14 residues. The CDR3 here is CASSFAAVSQPQHF. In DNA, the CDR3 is TGTGCCAGCAGTTTTGCAGCGGTAAGTCAGCCCCAGCATTTT. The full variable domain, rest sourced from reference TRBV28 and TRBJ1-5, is DVKVTQSSRYLVKRTGEKVFLECVQDMDHENMFWYRQDPGLGLRLIYFSYDVKMKEKGDIPEGYSVSREKKERFSLILESASTNQTSMYLCASSFAAVSQPQHFGDGTRLSIL.

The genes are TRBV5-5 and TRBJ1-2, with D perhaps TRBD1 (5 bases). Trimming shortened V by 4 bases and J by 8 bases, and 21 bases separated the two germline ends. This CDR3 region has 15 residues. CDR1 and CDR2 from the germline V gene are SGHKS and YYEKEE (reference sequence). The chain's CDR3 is CASSLQGEPSIGYTF. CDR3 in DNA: TGTGCCAGCAGCCTCCAGGGAGAGCCCTCCATAGGCTACACCTTC.

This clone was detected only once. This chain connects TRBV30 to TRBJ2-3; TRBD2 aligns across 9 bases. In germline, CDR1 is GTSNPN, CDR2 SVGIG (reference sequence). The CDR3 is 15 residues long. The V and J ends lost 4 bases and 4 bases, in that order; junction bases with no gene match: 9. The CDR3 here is CAWNLAAGGPDTQYF. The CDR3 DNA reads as TGTGCCTGGAACCTCGCCGCGGGAGGGCCAGATACGCAGTATTTT.

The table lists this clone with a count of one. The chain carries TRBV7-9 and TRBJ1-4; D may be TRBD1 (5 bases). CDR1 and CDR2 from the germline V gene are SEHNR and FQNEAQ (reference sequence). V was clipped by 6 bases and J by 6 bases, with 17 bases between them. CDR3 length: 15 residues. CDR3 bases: TGTGCCAGCAGTTCTGGACACATTTCCGATGAAAAACTGTTTTTT. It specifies CASSSGHISDEKLFF.

In DNA form, the CDR3 reads TGTGCCAGCAGCCCCCCGGGACAGTCCTACGAGCAGTACGTC. This translates into CASSPPGQSYEQYV. The chain has TRBV7-8 and TRBJ2-7, with 7 positions matching TRBD1. The length of the CDR3 is 14 residues. CDR1 is SGHVS, CDR2 FQNEAQ, per germline. Losses at the gene ends were 5 bases for V and 1 base for J; bases not matched to a gene: 5.

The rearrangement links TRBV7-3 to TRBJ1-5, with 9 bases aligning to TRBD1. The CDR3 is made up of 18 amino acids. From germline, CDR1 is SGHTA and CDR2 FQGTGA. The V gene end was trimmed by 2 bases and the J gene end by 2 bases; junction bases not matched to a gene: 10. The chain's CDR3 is CASSLYGDRDVGNQPQHF. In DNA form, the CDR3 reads TGTGCCAGCAGCTTATATGGGGACAGGGACGTGGGCAATCAGCCCCAGCATTTT.

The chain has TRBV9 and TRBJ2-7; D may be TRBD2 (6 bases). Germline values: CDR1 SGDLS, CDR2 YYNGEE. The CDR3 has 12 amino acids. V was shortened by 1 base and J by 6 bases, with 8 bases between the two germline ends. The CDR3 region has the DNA TGTGCCAGCAGCGTATACGGGGGCGAGCAGTACTTC. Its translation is CASSVYGGEQYF. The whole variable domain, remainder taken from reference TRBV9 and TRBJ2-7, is DSGVTQTPKHLITATGQRVTLRCSPRSGDLSVYWYQQSLDQGLQFLIQYYNGEERAKGNILERFSAQQFPDLHSELNLSSLELGDSALYFCASSVYGGEQYFGPGTRLTVT.

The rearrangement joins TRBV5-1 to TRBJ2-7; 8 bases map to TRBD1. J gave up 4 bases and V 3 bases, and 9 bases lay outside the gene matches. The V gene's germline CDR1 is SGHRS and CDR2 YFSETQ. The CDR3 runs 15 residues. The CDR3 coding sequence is TGCGCCAGCAGCTGTGGACAGGGAAGGTTGTACGAGCAGTACGTC. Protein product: CASSCGQGRLYEQYV.

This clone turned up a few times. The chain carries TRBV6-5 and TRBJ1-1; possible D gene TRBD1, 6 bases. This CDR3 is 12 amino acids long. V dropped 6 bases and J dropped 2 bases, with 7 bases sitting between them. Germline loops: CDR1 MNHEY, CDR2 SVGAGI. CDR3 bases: TGTGCCAGCAGGGGGGGCAACACTGAAGCTTTCTTT. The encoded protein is CASRGGNTEAFF.

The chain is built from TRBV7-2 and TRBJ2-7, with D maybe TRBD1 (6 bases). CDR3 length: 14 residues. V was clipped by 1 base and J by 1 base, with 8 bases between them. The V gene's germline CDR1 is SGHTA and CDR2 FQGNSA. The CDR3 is CASSLVGGSYEQYF. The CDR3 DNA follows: TGTGCCAGCAGCTTAGTAGGGGGTTCCTACGAGCAGTACTTC.

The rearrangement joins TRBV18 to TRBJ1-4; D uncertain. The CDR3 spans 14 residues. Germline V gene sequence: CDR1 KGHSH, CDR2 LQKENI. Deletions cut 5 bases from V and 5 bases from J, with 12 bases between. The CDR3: CASSSNRVNEKLFF. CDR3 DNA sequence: TGTGCCAGCTCATCCAACCGGGTGAATGAAAAACTGTTTTTT.

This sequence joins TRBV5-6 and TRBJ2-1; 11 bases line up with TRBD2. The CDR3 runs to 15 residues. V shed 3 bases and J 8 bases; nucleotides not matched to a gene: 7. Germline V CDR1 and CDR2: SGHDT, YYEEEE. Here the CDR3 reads CASSSLAGGRDEQFF. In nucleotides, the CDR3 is TGTGCCAGCAGCTCTTTAGCGGGGGGGCGCGATGAGCAGTTCTTC.

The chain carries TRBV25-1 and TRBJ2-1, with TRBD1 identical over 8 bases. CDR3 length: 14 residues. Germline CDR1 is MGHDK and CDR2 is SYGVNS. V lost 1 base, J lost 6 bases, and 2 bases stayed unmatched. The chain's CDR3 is CASSEFTGGNEQFF. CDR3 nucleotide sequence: TGTGCCAGCAGTGAATTCACAGGGGGCAATGAGCAGTTCTTC.

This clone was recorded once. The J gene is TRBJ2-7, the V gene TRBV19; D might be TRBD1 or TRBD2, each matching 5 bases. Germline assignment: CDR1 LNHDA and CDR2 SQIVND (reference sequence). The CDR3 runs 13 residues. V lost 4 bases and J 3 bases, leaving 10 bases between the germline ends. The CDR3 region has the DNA TGTGCCAGTAGTAGGGACCTAGGCTACGAGCAGTACTTC. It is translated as CASSRDLGYEQYF. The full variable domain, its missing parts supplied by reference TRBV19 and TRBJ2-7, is DGGITQSPKYLFRKEGQNVTLSCEQNLNHDAMYWYRQDPGQGLRLIYYSQIVNDFQKGDIAEGYSVSREKKESFPLTVTSAQKNPTAFYLCASSRDLGYEQYFGPGTRLTVT.

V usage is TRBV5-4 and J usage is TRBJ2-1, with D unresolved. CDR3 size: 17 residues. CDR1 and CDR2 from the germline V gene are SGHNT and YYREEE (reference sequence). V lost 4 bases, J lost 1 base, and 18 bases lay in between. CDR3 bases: TGTGCCAGCAGCGTCCCCCCAATGGGGATTTCCTACAATGAGCAGTTCTTC. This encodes CASSVPPMGISYNEQFF. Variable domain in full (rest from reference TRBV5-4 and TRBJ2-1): ETGVTQSPTHLIKTRGQQVTLRCSSQSGHNTVSWYQQALGQGPQFIFQYYREEENGRGNFPPRFSGLQFPNYSSELNVNALELDDSALYLCASSVPPMGISYNEQFFGPGTRLTVL.